The next 15 T cell receptor beta chains were all read from a single sample in a study of patients and donors after allogeneic stem cell transplantation. TCRdb re-called the RT-PCR reads with MiXCR, one entry per CDR3 protein. The sample comprises about 16,000 distinct CDR3 sequences, roughly 27% of which are singletons, and around 35% rests with the top ten. Sequenced input: blood, either unsorted or a sorted T cell fraction (not recorded which). The source is a human donor who was either an allogeneic HSCT recipient or a stem cell or donor lymphocyte infusion donor (not recorded which). It is not recorded whose cells these are; they may come from a transplant donor.

At least ten counts were recorded for this clonotype. The V and J genes are TRBV12-3 or TRBV12-4 and TRBJ1-5; D remains unclear. This CDR3 contains 13 residues. V was pared by 3 bases and J by 16 bases, with 19 bases between. The CDR3 protein is CASSFSPHRTLHF. For the CDR3, the DNA is TGTGCCAGCAGTTTCTCGCCCCACCGGACCCTACATTTT.

The rearrangement links TRBV7-9 to TRBJ2-3, with D perhaps matching TRBD1 or TRBD2 (5 bases each). Germline CDR1 reads SEHNR; CDR2 reads FQNEAQ (reference sequence). This CDR3 is built from 13 residues. The V gene lost 5 bases and the J gene lost 7 bases, with 13 bases spanning the gap. The CDR3 coding sequence is TGTGCCAGCAGCGGGGGATTTGGGTATACGCAGTATTTT. This gives the protein CASSGGFGYTQYF. Full variable domain (outside the CDR3, taken from reference TRBV7-9 and TRBJ2-3): DTGVSQNPRHKITKRGQNVTFRCDPISEHNRLYWYRQTLGQGPEFLTYFQNEAQLEKSRLLSDRFSAERPKGSFSTLEIQRTEQGDSAMYLCASSGGFGYTQYFGPGTRLTVL.

This clonotype was counted between two and nine times. The chain uses TRBV10-3 and TRBJ1-5; TRBD1 matches at 12 bases. J lost 5 bases, V lost 3 bases, and 5 bases had no gene match. CDR1 and CDR2 from the germline V gene are ENHRY and SYGVKD. This CDR3 is 16 amino acids long. CDR3 amino acids: CAISDWGTGGDQPQHF. CDR3 in DNA: TGTGCCATCAGTGATTGGGGGACAGGGGGCGATCAGCCCCAGCATTTT.

The chain couples TRBV5-6 to TRBJ2-7; TRBD1 matches 7 bases. Germline trimming cut 1 base from V and 7 bases from J; bases unmatched to any gene: 8. CDR3 size: 14 residues. Per germline, CDR1 SGHDT and CDR2 YYEEEE. The CDR3 loop is CASSLLGQPTEQYF. CDR3 DNA sequence: TGTGCCAGCAGCTTGCTGGGACAGCCTACGGAGCAGTACTTC.

The chain has TRBV12-3 or TRBV12-4 and TRBJ1-2; 12 nucleotides agree with TRBD1. The ends lost 6 bases at V and 6 bases at J; junction bases unmatched: 8. The CDR3 extends over 15 amino acids. CDR3 residues: CASRRPGQGADGYTF. Written as DNA, the CDR3 is TGTGCCAGCAGGCGGCCGGGACAGGGGGCCGATGGCTACACCTTC.

V and J are TRBV6-1 and TRBJ1-4, with D uncertain. Germline values: CDR1 MNHNS, CDR2 SASEGT. The CDR3 runs 14 residues. V was pared by 0 bases and J by 6 bases, with 8 bases between. This CDR3 is CASSEAPVDEKLFF. CDR3 nucleotide sequence: TGTGCCAGCAGTGAAGCCCCGGTCGATGAAAAACTGTTTTTT.

This clonotype was detected ten times or more. The J gene is TRBJ2-5, the V gene TRBV5-1; perhaps D is TRBD1 or TRBD2 (6 bases each). The germline CDR1 and CDR2 sequences are SGHRS and YFSETQ. This CDR3 is built from 13 residues. The V end was cut by 5 bases, the J end by 6 bases, with 14 bases between. In DNA form, the CDR3 reads TGCGCCAGCAGATATCAGGGGAGGAAGACCCAGTACTTC. It encodes CASRYQGRKTQYF.

This clonotype has a handful of counts. V gene TRBV25-1 combines with J gene TRBJ2-3; D not resolved. Per the germline V gene, CDR1 is MGHDK and CDR2 is SYGVNS. Trimming left V 1 base short and J 0 bases short, with 5 bases between. The CDR3 sequence is 14 residues long. This chain's CDR3 is CASSELGSTDTQYF. Here the CDR3 DNA reads TGTGCCAGCAGTGAATTGGGAAGCACAGATACGCAGTATTTT.

The chain is built from TRBV5-4 and TRBJ1-2, with TRBD1 as a possible D gene (6 bases). Germline V gives CDR1 SGHNT, CDR2 YYREEE (reference sequence). Trimming took off 4 bases at V and 2 bases at J, with 15 bases between the two ends. This CDR3 is 15 amino acids long. The DNA for the CDR3 is TGTGCCAGCAGCCCGAGGGGGGTTAACAACTATGGCTACACCTTC. Translating it yields CASSPRGVNNYGYTF.

CDR3 nucleotides: TGTGCCAGCAGTGACCCACAGGGGTCCTCCTACAATGAGCAGTTCTTC. Its translation: CASSDPQGSSYNEQFF. V gene TRBV6-4 combines with J gene TRBJ2-1, with 7 bases that match TRBD1. CDR3 length: 16 amino acids. With 2 bases clipped from V and 0 bases from J, the junction kept 4 bases outside the gene matches. Germline CDR1 and CDR2: MRHNA and SNTAGT.

This clonotype was seen only a few times. The CDR3 sequence: CASSPRSGGHNEQFF. DNA of the CDR3: TGTGCCAGCAGCCCCCGTAGCGGGGGACACAATGAGCAGTTCTTC. The V call is TRBV9, the J call TRBJ2-1, with 9 bases fitting TRBD2. Germline CDR1 reads SGDLS; CDR2 reads YYNGEE. The length of the CDR3 is 15 residues. The junction had 7 bases not matched to a gene; V was cut back by 4 bases and J by 5 bases.

The chain has TRBV6-4 and TRBJ2-6, with a weak D call TRBD2 (5 bases). The V gene's germline CDR1 is MRHNA and CDR2 SNTAGT. CDR3 length: 15 amino acids. V shed 3 bases and J shed 2 bases, with 8 bases lying between them. The CDR3 here is CASSEGSTGANVLTF. In DNA, the CDR3 is TGTGCCAGCAGTGAGGGGAGCACTGGGGCCAACGTCCTGACTTTC.

The CDR3 nucleotides read TGTGCCAGCAGCTCTCCCCCTAGGCCCCAGCATTTT. This codes for CASSSPPRPQHF. The V and J genes are TRBV12-3 or TRBV12-4 and TRBJ1-5; D ambiguous. V was shortened by 6 bases and J by 9 bases, with 12 bases between the two germline ends. CDR3 length equals 12 residues.

A few counts support this clonotype. The V gene is TRBV3-1, the J gene TRBJ1-3, with 9 bases that match TRBD1. CDR3 length: 15 amino acids. Germline CDR1 and CDR2: LGHDT and YNNKEL (reference sequence). After removal of 4 bases from V and 2 bases from J, the junction contained 3 bases not matched to a gene. DNA for the CDR3: TGTGCCAGCAGCCTGGGGACAGGGCCTGGAAACACCATATATTTT. Protein: CASSLGTGPGNTIYF.

This clonotype was seen a handful of times. The chain uses TRBV7-2 and TRBJ2-5; either TRBD1 or TRBD2 may fit D (6 bases each). The V gene lost 5 bases and the J gene lost 4 bases, with 20 bases spanning the gap. Germline values: CDR1 SGHTA, CDR2 FQGNSA. This CDR3 region has 16 residues. CDR3 loop: CASSIDTGAQGETQYF. The CDR3 region has the DNA TGTGCCAGCAGCATAGATACGGGGGCGCAGGGAGAGACCCAGTACTTC.